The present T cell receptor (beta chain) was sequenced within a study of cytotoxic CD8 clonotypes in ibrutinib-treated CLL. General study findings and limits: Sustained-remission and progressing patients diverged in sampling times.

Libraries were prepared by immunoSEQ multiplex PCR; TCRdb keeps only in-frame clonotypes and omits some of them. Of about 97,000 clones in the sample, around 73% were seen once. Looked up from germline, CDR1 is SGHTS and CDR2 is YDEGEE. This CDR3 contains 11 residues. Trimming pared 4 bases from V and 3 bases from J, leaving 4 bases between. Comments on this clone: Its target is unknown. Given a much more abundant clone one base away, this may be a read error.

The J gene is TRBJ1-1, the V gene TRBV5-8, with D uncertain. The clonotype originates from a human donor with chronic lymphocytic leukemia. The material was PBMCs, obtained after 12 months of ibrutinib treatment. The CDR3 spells CASSEDTEAFF. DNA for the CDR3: TGTGCCAGCAGCGAGGACACTGAAGCTTTCTTT.